The clone carrying this T cell receptor (beta chain) was counted only a few times. The antigen is not known. Treatment indicated: some 20 received Ad26.COV2.S at low or high dose, single or two shots; several received placebo; per-sample allocation not given. It was on day 63 after the first vaccine or placebo injection that samples were taken. This entry comes from a study of Ad26.COV2.S vaccination and SARS-CoV-2 variants. As for the study in general: Donor was in the COV1001 Ad26.COV2.S trial arm. Doses of Ad26.COV2.S were injected into muscle once or twice, 56 days apart. Study findings and constraints: Substantial breadth was reported for post-vaccination spike-specific CD8+ and CD4+ T cells.

CDR1 is SGDLS and CDR2 is YYNGEE in the germline V gene. The CDR3 sequence is 13 residues long. V lost 0 bases to trimming and J lost 7 bases, with 10 bases between them. Profiled with immunoSEQ multiplex PCR; TCRdb holds only in-frame clones, not every one. The profile shows about 480,000 clones, around 85% of them singletons. The starting material was peripheral blood, obtained in a trial of Ad26.COV2.S vaccine versus placebo. The sequence derives from a person between 18 and 60 years old who received the Ad26.COV2.S COVID-19 vaccine or a placebo. This chain joins TRBV9 and TRBJ1-2, with D maybe TRBD1 (5 bases). The CDR3 is CASSVVPGSGYTF. The CDR3 nucleotides are TGTGCCAGCAGCGTAGTTCCAGGGTCTGGCTACACCTTC.